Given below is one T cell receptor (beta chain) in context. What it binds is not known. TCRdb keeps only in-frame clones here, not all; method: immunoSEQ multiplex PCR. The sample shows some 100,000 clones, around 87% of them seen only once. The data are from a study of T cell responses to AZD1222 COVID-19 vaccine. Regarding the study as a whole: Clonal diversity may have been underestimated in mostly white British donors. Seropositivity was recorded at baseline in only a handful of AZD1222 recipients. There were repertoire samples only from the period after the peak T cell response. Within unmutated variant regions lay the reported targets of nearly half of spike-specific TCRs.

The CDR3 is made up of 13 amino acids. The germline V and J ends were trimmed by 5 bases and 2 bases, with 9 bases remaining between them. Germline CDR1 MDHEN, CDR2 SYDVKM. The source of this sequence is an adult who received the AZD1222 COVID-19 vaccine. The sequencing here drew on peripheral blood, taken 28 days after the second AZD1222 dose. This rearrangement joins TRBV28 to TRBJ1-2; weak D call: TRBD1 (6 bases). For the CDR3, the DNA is TGTGCCAGCAGTGTGACAGGAAACTATGGCTACACCTTC. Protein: CASSVTGNYGYTF.